This T cell receptor beta chain was sequenced for a study of circulating and synovial CD4+ cells in juvenile arthritis. TCRdb's table, derived via immunoSEQ multiplex PCR, lists solely in-frame clones and lacks some. This table has about 3,200 clones, around 82% appearing once. Study-wide results and caveats: CPL and bulk CD4 samples differed at least tenfold in T cell genomes. Compared with bulk blood, circulating pathogenic-like lymphocytes shared substantially more CDR3 sequences with synovial T cells. Some such blood samples were as oligoclonal as synovium.

From germline, CDR1 is MNHEY and CDR2 SMNVEV (reference sequence). The CDR3 contains 16 residues. V shed 2 bases, J shed 7 bases, and the junction held 5 bases outside the gene matches. Donors were patients with active juvenile idiopathic arthritis. For this clone: Its antigen is not known.

The rearrangement joins TRBV27 to TRBJ2-1, with TRBD2 matching 13 bases. The sequence derives from a human donor with juvenile idiopathic arthritis. Sequencing was carried out using CD4+ T cells from synovial fluid. CDR3 in DNA: TGTGCCAGCAGTTTACCGGGACTAGCGGGAAGTAATGAGCAGTTCTTC. It specifies CASSLPGLAGSNEQFF.